This T cell receptor beta chain came from a study of blood T cell repertoires in COVID-19. The wider study: There were acute and convalescent COVID-19 samples, and they came from the United States, Italy and Spain.

Original processing methods: Estimation of nucleated cell counts relied on the amplification of reference gene primers. Data came from immunoSEQ multiplex PCR; TCRdb stores just in-frame clones and leaves some out. V and J calls and clone size are given by that table; D and trimming were obtained from the DNA. The repertoire holds roughly 410,000 clones, with around 91% as singletons. V lost 3 bases, J lost 0 bases, and 4 bases stayed unmatched. This CDR3 spans 16 amino acids. Germline loops: CDR1 LNHNV, CDR2 YYDKDF (reference sequence). This receptor was taken from a middle-aged woman with COVID-19, enrolled during active disease. The J gene is TRBJ2-2, the V gene TRBV15; 7 bases map to TRBD2. Sequenced input: peripheral blood. The CDR3 DNA is TGTGCCACCAGCAGGACTAGCATAACGAACACCGGGGAGCTGTTTTTT. It specifies CATSRTSITNTGELFF.